This T cell receptor (beta chain) was obtained from a study of CD8 T cells in Susac syndrome. Sequencing of TCR beta was carried out in blood CD8+ and CD4+ T cells. The study, taken as a whole, reports: TCR sequencing and HLA analysis covered a relatively small number of individuals.

Deletions cut 0 bases from V and 1 base from J, with 15 bases between. Germline lookup yields CDR1 LGHDT and CDR2 YNNKEL (reference sequence). The CDR3 has 17 amino acids. RNA, at about 0.45 to 1 ug, was reverse transcribed with random hexamers. Amplification of TCR beta CDR3 used immunoSEQ multiplex PCR across 54 Vbeta and 13 Jbeta. TCRdb passed the immunoSEQ multiplex PCR reads through MiXCR, listing each CDR3 protein once. This sample has roughly 67,000 distinct CDR3 sequences, with roughly 95% found just once. Concerning this clonotype: The antigen remains unidentified.

The rearrangement uses TRBV3-1 and TRBJ1-1; D unresolved. The clonotype originates from a human donor with multiple sclerosis. Specimen: CD8+ T cells from PBMCs. CDR3 nucleotide sequence: TGTGCCAGCAGCCAAGATCGGTCAGGTCGGCCGAACACTGAAGCTTTCTTT. Translating it yields CASSQDRSGRPNTEAFF. Full variable domain (outside the CDR3, taken from reference TRBV3-1 and TRBJ1-1): DTAVSQTPKYLVTQMGNDKSIKCEQNLGHDTMYWYKQDSKKFLKIMFSYNNKELIINETVPNRFSPKSPDKAHLNLHINSLELGDSAVYFCASSQDRSGRPNTEAFFGQGTRLTVV.